One sample yielded the 9 T cell receptor beta chains listed below, sequenced in a study of blood T cell repertoires in COVID-19. Assay used: immunoSEQ multiplex PCR; TCRdb lists only in-frame clones, some missing. The sample holds about 230,000 clones, 81% seen once. Input material: peripheral blood. The receptors derive from an elderly woman with acute or convalescent COVID-19.

The V gene is TRBV18, the J gene TRBJ2-2; 7 bases map to TRBD1. Trimming cost V 4 bases and J 3 bases; bases outside gene matches: 8. CDR1 KGHSH and CDR2 LQKENI come from the germline V gene. The CDR3 extends over 16 amino acids. The CDR3 DNA reads TGTGCCAGCTCACTGCGACAGGGTATCGACACCGGGGAGCTGTTTTTT. Its translation: CASSLRQGIDTGELFF.

This chain uses TRBV5-1 with TRBJ2-2, with 9 bases fitting TRBD2. The CDR3 totals 16 residues. Germline assignment: CDR1 SGHRS and CDR2 YFSETQ. Losses at the gene ends were 2 bases for V and 4 bases for J; bases not matched to a gene: 6. The DNA for the CDR3 is TGCGCCAGCAGCTTACCGGGACTAGCTACCACCGGGGAGCTGTTTTTT. Its translation is CASSLPGLATTGELFF.

The chain employs TRBV19 and TRBJ1-5; D call uncertain. Trimming took 5 bases from V and 0 from J, leaving 11 bases between them. Germline V gene data show CDR1 as LNHDA and CDR2 as SQIVND (reference sequence). This CDR3 spans 15 amino acids. The CDR3 protein is CASSLVRVSNQPQHF. The CDR3 DNA sequence: TGTGCCAGTAGTCTTGTCCGGGTTAGCAATCAGCCCCAGCATTTT.

The chain is built from TRBV5-4 and TRBJ1-1, with 7 bases lining up with TRBD1. The CDR3 is made up of 15 amino acids. Losses at the gene ends were 0 bases for V and 1 base for J; bases not matched to a gene: 3. Looked up from germline, CDR1 is SGHNT and CDR2 is YYREEE (reference sequence). In nucleotides, the CDR3 is TGTGCCAGCAGCTTGGCGTCAGGGGGGAACACTGAAGCTTTCTTT. It specifies CASSLASGGNTEAFF.

This clone was seen once. V usage is TRBV18 and J usage is TRBJ2-7; 7 bases are shared with TRBD1. CDR1 and CDR2 from the germline V gene are KGHSH and LQKENI. The CDR3 has 16 residues. With V trimmed by 3 bases and J by 5 bases, 13 bases remained unmatched. Here the CDR3 DNA reads TGTGCCAGCTCACCGGGACAGTCCGTTCGAGGGCACGAGCAGTACTTC. Translation gives CASSPGQSVRGHEQYF.

This clone was observed a handful of times. In DNA, the CDR3 is TGTGCCAGCAGTAGACAGGGGGGGGTAGTGAGAGCTTTCTTT. It translates to CASSRQGGVVRAFF. The chain employs TRBV28 and TRBJ1-1; 9 positions match TRBD1. V gave up 5 bases and J gave up 10 bases; unmatched junction bases: 11. Germline V gene lookup returns CDR1 MDHEN and CDR2 SYDVKM. The CDR3 covers 14 residues.

This clone was found a few times. The chain carries TRBV6-5 and TRBJ2-7, with D possibly being TRBD1 (5 bases). Germline loops: CDR1 MNHEY, CDR2 SVGAGI. This CDR3 spans 12 amino acids. Trimming stripped 6 bases from V and 6 bases from J, with 12 bases between. CDR3 in amino acids: CASSQGPSEQYF. The DNA for the CDR3 is TGTGCCAGCAGCCAGGGCCCCTCCGAGCAGTACTTC.

V gene TRBV25-1 combines with J gene TRBJ2-1; 10 bases are a match to TRBD1. Germline-derived CDR1 and CDR2 are MGHDK and SYGVNS. Trimming removed 5 bases from V and 7 bases from J; junction bases left unmatched: 14. This CDR3 has 17 residues. CDR3 region: CASSIMTGTGDWNEQFF. Here the CDR3 DNA reads TGTGCCAGCAGTATAATGACCGGGACAGGGGATTGGAATGAGCAGTTCTTC. Full variable domain (rest looked up from reference TRBV25-1 and TRBJ2-1): EADIYQTPRYLVIGTGKKITLECSQTMGHDKMYWYQQDPGMELHLIHYSYGVNSTEKGDLSSESTVSRIRTEHFPLTLESARPSHTSQYLCASSIMTGTGDWNEQFFGPGTRLTVL.

This chain joins TRBV5-1 and TRBJ2-5, with 8 positions matching TRBD1. Trimming took 3 bases from V and 4 from J; bases not matched to a gene: 2. This CDR3 region has 13 residues. Germline CDR1 is SGHRS and CDR2 is YFSETQ. The CDR3 loop is CASSWDRTETQYF. The CDR3 DNA reads as TGCGCCAGCAGCTGGGACAGGACAGAGACCCAGTACTTC. Full variable domain (outside the CDR3, taken from reference TRBV5-1 and TRBJ2-5): KAGVTQTPRYLIKTRGQQVTLSCSPISGHRSVSWYQQTPGQGLQFLFEYFSETQRNKGNFPGRFSGRQFSNSRSEMNVSTLELGDSALYLCASSWDRTETQYFGPGTRLLVL.